The 7 T cell receptor beta chains below come from one sample, sequenced in a study of OX40 agonist ivuxolimab in advanced cancers. Clones were sequenced by immunoSEQ multiplex PCR, and TCRdb holds only the in-frame ones, with some missing. Found here are under 8,000 clones, approximately 90% of them singletons; the top ten hold 1.5% to 2%. This sample comprised CD4+ or CD8+ T cells sorted from blood, obtained in a trial of the OX40 agonist ivuxolimab. The receptors stem from an adult with an advanced solid tumor such as melanoma, head and neck, liver or kidney cancer.

The CDR3 loop is CASSLQWGSSYEQYF. DNA of the CDR3: TGCGCCAGCAGCCTTCAGTGGGGCAGCTCCTACGAGCAGTACTTC. This chain connects TRBV4-3 to TRBJ2-7; weak D call: TRBD1 (5 bases). The CDR3 runs 15 residues. The V end was cut by 4 bases, the J end by 0 bases, with 13 bases between. Germline CDR1 reads LGHNA; CDR2 reads YSLEER.

V gene TRBV30 combines with J gene TRBJ2-7; TRBD1 matches at 12 bases. Unmatched junction bases numbered 10, after V lost 6 bases and J lost 4 bases. In germline, CDR1 is GTSNPN, CDR2 SVGIG (reference sequence). The CDR3 is 15 amino acids. The CDR3: CACLPGDRGLYEQYF. Written as DNA, the CDR3 is TGTGCCTGTCTACCCGGGGACAGGGGGCTGTACGAGCAGTACTTC.

In nucleotides, the CDR3 is TGTGCCAGTAGTGAAAGGGCACTAGCGGGGGCAGATACGCAGTATTTT. This encodes CASSERALAGADTQYF. The J gene is TRBJ2-3, the V gene TRBV19; 11 positions agree with TRBD2. CDR1 LNHDA and CDR2 SQIVND come from the germline V gene (reference sequence). The V and J ends lost 5 bases and 4 bases, in that order; junction bases with no gene match: 8. CDR3 length: 16 amino acids.

The rearrangement uses TRBV19 and TRBJ2-3, with D perhaps TRBD1 or TRBD2 (7 bases each). The CDR3 totals 14 residues. Germline V lookup: CDR1 LNHDA, CDR2 SQIVND (reference sequence). V was cut by 4 bases and J by 6 bases, with 14 bases left in between. The CDR3 sequence is CASSTRQGGDTQYF. The CDR3 DNA reads TGTGCCAGTAGTACCAGACAGGGAGGGGATACGCAGTATTTT.

This clone was detected only once. The chain has TRBV6-5 and TRBJ2-6; D call uncertain. CDR1 MNHEY and CDR2 SVGAGI come from the germline V gene. The V gene lost 6 bases and the J gene lost 0 bases, with 9 bases spanning the gap. The CDR3 is 15 residues long. The CDR3 region is CASRVAYSGANVLTF. The CDR3 DNA follows: TGTGCCAGCAGGGTGGCGTACTCTGGGGCCAACGTCCTGACTTTC.

In this sample, this clone turned up a few times. CDR3: CAWSVNPNTEAFF. CDR3 nucleotides: TGTGCCTGGAGTGTAAACCCAAACACTGAAGCTTTCTTT. The chain combines TRBV30 with TRBJ1-1; D call uncertain. This CDR3 is built from 13 residues. Germline V gene lookup returns CDR1 GTSNPN and CDR2 SVGIG (reference sequence). V lost 0 bases, J lost 2 bases, and 7 bases lay in between.

The CDR3 DNA reads as TGTGCCAGCAGTTCTCCCAGACAGAGCTATAATTCACCCCTCCACTTT. This sequence encodes CASSSPRQSYNSPLHF. The rearrangement links TRBV28 to TRBJ1-6; D is possibly TRBD1 (5 bases). The length of the CDR3 is 16 residues. V lost 4 bases and J lost 3, with 13 bases in between. Germline CDR1 MDHEN, CDR2 SYDVKM.